This T cell receptor beta chain was profiled in a study of human thymus T cells. Whole-study results and caveats: Thymic and blood repertoires showed apparently biased V and J gene usage. Highly overlapping thymic repertoires among unrelated individuals were reported in related research.

This table comes from immunoSEQ multiplex PCR, and its TCRdb copy is limited to in-frame clones, with some not included. The sample lists 86,000 or so clones; roughly 97% were seen once. Thymus was obtained from resections taken during corrective heart surgery. Healthy Finnish infants undergoing corrective surgery for congenital heart defects were the donors. CDR1 and CDR2 (germline): MDHEN, SYDVKM. The V and J ends lost 5 bases and 6 bases respectively, with 10 bases between them. The CDR3 loop spans 12 amino acids. Notes on this clone: As yet, its antigen is unknown.

J is TRBJ1-2 and V is TRBV28; D is uncertain. Sequencing was carried out using thymus tissue. This TCR derives from a boy in the first two years of life with a congenital heart defect but otherwise immunologically healthy. DNA for the CDR3: TGTGCCAGCAGTCCGGACCGGGATGGCTACACCTTC. It yields the protein CASSPDRDGYTF.